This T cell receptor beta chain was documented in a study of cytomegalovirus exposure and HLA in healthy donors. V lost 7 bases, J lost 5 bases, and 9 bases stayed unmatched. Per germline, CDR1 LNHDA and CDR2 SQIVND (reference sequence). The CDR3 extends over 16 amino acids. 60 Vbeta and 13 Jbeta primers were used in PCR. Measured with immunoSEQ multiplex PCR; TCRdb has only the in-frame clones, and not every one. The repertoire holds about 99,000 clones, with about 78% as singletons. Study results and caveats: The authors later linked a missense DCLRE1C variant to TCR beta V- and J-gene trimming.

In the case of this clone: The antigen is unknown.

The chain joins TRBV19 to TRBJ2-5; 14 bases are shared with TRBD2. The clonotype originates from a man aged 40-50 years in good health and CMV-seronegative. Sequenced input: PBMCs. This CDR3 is CASTLGTSGRRETQYF. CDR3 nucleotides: TGTGCCAGTACCCTAGGGACTAGCGGGAGACGTGAGACCCAGTACTTC.